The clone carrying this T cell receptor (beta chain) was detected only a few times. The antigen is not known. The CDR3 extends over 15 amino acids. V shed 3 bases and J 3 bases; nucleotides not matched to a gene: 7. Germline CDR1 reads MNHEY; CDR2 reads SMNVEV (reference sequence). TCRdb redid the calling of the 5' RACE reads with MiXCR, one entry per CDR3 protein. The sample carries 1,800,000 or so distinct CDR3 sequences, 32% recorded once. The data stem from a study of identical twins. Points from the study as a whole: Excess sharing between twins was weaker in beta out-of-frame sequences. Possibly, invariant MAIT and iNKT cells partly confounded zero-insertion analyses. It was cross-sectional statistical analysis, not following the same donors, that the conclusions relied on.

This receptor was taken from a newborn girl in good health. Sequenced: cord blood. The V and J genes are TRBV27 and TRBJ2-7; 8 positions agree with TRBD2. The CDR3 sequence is CASSLDPGTSYEQYF. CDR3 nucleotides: TGTGCCAGCAGTTTGGATCCCGGGACTAGCTACGAGCAGTACTTC.